This T cell receptor beta chain is from a study of CD8 T cells in ankylosing spondylitis. This CDR3 spans 15 amino acids. The V and J ends lost 2 bases and 3 bases, in that order; junction bases with no gene match: 2. Germline V CDR1 and CDR2: SGHRS, YFSETQ. This clonotype was observed many times. Its antigen is not known. Study-level points and caveats: Certain motif variants had earlier appeared in reactive arthritis synovial fluid and blood.

From the 5' RACE reads, TCRdb called clonotypes with MiXCR, one entry per CDR3 protein. The table shows around 150,000 distinct CDR3 sequences, with 5.5% to 7.5% occurring only once. This chain connects TRBV5-1 to TRBJ2-2; the match to TRBD2 covers 9 bases. The receptor comes from a female donor with ankylosing spondylitis or in good health (not recorded which). Material for sequencing was blood, either unsorted or a sorted T cell fraction (not recorded which). Written as DNA, the CDR3 is TGCGCCAGCAGCTTAGCGGGGGGCGACACCGGGGAGCTGTTTTTT. Its protein product is CASSLAGGDTGELFF.